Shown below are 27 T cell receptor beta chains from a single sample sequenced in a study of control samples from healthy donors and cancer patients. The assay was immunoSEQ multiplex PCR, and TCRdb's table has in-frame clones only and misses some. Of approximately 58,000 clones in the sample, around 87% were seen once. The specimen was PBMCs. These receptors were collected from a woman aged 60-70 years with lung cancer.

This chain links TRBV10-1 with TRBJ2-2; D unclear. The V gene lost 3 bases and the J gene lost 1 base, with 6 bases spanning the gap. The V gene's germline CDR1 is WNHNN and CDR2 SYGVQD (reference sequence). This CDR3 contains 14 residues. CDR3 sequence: CASSDRLNTGELFF. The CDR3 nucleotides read TGCGCCAGCAGTGACAGGCTGAACACCGGGGAGCTGTTTTTT.

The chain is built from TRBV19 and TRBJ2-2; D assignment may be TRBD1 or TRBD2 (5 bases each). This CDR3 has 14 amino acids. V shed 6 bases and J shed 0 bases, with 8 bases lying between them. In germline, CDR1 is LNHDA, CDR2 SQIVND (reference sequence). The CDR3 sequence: CASRRGTNTGELFF. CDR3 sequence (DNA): TGTGCCAGTAGGAGGGGTACGAACACCGGGGAGCTGTTTTTT.

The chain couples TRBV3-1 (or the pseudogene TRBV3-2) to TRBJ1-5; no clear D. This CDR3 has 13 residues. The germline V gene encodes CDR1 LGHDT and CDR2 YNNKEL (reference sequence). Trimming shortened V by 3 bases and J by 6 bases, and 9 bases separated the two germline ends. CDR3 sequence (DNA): TGTGCCAGCAGCCAGACATGGTCTCAGCCCCAGCATTTT. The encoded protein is CASSQTWSQPQHF.

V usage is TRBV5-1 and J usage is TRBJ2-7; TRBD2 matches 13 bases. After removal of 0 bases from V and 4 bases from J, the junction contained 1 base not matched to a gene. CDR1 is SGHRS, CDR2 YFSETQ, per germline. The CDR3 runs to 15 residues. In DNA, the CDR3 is TGCGCCAGCAGCTTGGCGGGACTAGCGGGATACGAGCAGTACTTC. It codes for CASSLAGLAGYEQYF. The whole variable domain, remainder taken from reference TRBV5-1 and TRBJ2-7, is KAGVTQTPRYLIKTRGQQVTLSCSPISGHRSVSWYQQTPGQGLQFLFEYFSETQRNKGNFPGRFSGRQFSNSRSEMNVSTLELGDSALYLCASSLAGLAGYEQYFGPGTRLTVT.

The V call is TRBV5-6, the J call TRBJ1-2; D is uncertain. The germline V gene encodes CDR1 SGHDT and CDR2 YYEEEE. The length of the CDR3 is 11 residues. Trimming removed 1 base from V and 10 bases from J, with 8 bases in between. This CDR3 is CASSLNLDYTF. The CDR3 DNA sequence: TGTGCCAGCAGCTTGAATCTAGACTACACCTTC.

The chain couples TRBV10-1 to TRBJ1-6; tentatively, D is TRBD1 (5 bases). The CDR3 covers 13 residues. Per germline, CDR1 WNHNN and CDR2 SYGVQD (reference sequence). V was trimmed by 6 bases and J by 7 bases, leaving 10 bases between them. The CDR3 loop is CASSTGLNSPLHF. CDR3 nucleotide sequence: TGCGCCAGCAGCACAGGTTTAAATTCACCCCTCCACTTT.

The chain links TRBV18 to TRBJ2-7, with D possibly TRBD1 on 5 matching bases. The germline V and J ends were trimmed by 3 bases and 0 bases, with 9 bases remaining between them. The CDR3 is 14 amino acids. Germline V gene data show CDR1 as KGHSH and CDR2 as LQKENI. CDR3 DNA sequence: TGTGCCAGCTCACCCCCAGGGAACTCCTACGAGCAGTACTTC. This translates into CASSPPGNSYEQYF.

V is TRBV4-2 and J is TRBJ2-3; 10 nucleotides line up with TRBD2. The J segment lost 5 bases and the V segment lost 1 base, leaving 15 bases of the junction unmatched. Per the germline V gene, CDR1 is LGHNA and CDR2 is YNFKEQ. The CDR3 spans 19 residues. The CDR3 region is CASSQANSGGADERDTQYF. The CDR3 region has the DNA TGTGCCAGCAGCCAAGCGAACAGCGGGGGGGCCGACGAGCGAGATACGCAGTATTTT.

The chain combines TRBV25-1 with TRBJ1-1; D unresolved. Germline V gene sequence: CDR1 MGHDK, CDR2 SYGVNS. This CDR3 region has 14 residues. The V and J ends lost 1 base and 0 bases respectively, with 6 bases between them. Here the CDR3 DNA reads TGTGCCAGCAGTGAATCATCAATGAACACTGAAGCTTTCTTT. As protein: CASSESSMNTEAFF.

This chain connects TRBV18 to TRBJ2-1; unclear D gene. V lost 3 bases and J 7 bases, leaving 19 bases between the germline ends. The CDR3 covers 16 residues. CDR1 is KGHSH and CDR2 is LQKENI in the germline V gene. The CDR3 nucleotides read TGTGCCAGCTCACCCTCCGTTTTAAGATCGAAGAATGAGCAGTTCTTC. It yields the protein CASSPSVLRSKNEQFF.

CDR3 coding DNA: TGTGCCAGCAGTCTACTAGCGGCCAAAAACATTCAGTACTTC. It yields the protein CASSLLAAKNIQYF. The gene calls are TRBV5-4 and TRBJ2-4; the match to TRBD2 covers 7 bases. V trimming: 5 bases; J trimming: 1 base; junction bases outside the gene matches: 3. Germline V gene sequence: CDR1 SGHNT, CDR2 YYREEE (reference sequence). There are 14 residues in the CDR3.

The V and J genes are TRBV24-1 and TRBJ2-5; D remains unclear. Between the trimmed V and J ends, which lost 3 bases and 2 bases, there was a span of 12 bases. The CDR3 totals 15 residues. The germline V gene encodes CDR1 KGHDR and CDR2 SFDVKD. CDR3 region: CATSDPGLGQETQYF. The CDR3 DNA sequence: TGTGCCACCAGTGATCCGGGCCTAGGTCAAGAGACCCAGTACTTC.

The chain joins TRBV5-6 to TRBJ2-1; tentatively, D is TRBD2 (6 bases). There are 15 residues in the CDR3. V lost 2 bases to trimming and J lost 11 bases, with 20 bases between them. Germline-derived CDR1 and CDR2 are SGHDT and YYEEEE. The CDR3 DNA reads TGTGCCAGCAGCTTTGTCAGCGGTCCGGGGGATAAGCAGTTCTTC. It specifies CASSFVSGPGDKQFF.

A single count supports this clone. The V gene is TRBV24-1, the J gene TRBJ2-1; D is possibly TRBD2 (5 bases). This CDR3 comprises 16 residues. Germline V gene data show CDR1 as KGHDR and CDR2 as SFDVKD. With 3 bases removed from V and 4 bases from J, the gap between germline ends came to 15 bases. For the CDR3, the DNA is TGTGCCACCAGTGATCCTAGCCTTTCCTCTTACAATGAGCAGTTCTTC. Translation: CATSDPSLSSYNEQFF.

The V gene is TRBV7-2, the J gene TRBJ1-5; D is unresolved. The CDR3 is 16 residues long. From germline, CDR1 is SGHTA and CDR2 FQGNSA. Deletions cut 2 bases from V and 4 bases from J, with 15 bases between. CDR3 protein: CASSLRSGVLNQPQHF. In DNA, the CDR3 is TGTGCCAGCAGCTTAAGGTCCGGGGTTCTGAATCAGCCCCAGCATTTT.

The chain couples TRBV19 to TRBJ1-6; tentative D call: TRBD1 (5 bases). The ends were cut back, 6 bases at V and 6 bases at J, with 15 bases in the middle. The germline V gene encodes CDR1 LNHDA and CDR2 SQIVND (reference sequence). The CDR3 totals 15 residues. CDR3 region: CASRTHRDLNSPLHF. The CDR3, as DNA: TGTGCCAGTAGGACCCACCGGGACCTTAATTCACCCCTCCACTTT.

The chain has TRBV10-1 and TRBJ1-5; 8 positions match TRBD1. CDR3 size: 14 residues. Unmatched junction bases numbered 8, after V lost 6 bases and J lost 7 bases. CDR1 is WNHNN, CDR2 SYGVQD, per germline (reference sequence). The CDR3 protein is CASRAGTGVQPQHF. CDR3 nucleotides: TGCGCCAGCAGGGCGGGGACAGGCGTCCAGCCCCAGCATTTT.

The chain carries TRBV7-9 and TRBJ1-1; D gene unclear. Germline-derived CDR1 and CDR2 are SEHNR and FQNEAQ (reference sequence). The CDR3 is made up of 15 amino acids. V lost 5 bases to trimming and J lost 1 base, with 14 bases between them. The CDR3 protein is CASSQHWEGNTEAFF. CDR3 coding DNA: TGTGCCAGCAGCCAGCATTGGGAGGGGAACACTGAAGCTTTCTTT.

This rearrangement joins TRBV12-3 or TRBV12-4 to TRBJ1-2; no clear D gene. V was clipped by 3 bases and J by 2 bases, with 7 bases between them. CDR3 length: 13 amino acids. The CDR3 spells CASSFEGNYGYTF. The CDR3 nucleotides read TGTGCCAGCAGTTTCGAAGGGAACTATGGCTACACCTTC.

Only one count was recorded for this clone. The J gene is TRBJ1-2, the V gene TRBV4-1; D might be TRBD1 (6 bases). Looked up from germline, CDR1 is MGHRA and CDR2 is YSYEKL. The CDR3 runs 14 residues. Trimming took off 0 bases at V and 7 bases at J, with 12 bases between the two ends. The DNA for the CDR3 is TGCGCCAGCAGCCAAGATCGGTTAGGGGGTGGCTACACCTTC. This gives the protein CASSQDRLGGGYTF.

The CDR3 DNA reads as TGTGCCAGCAGTTTAAAAGGCCGGGCTTTGTTAGAGACCCAGTACTTC. It encodes CASSLKGRALLETQYF. The chain is built from TRBV27 and TRBJ2-5; unclear D gene. The CDR3 loop spans 16 amino acids. Trimming left V 2 bases short and J 4 bases short, with 17 bases between. Per germline, CDR1 MNHEY and CDR2 SMNVEV (reference sequence).

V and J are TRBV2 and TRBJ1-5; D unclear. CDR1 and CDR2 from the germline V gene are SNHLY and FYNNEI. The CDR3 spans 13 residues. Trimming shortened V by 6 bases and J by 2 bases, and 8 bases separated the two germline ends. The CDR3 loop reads CASSVLGNQPQHF. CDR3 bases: TGTGCCAGCAGCGTACTGGGCAATCAGCCCCAGCATTTT.

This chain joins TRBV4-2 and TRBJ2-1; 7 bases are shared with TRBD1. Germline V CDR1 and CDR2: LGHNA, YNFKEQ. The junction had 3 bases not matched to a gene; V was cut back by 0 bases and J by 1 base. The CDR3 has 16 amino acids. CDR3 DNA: TGTGCCAGCAGCCAAGATGAGACAGGGTCCTACAATGAGCAGTTCTTC. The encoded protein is CASSQDETGSYNEQFF.

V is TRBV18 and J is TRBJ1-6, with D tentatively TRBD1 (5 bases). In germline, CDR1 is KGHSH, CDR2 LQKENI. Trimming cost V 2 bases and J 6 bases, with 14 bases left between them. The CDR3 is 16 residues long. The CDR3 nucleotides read TGTGCCAGCTCACCAAGAGGGGACGGTAGTAATTCACCCCTCCACTTT. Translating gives CASSPRGDGSNSPLHF.

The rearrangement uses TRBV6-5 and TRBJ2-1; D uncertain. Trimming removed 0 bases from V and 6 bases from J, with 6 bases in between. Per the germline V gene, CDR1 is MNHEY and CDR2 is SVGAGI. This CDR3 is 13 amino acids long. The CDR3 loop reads CASSYSQLNEQFF. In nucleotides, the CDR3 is TGTGCCAGCAGTTACTCACAGCTCAATGAGCAGTTCTTC.

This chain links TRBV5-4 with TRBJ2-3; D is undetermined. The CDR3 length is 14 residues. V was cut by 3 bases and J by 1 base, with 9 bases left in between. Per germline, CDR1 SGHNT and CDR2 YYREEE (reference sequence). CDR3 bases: TGTGCCAGCAGCTCCAACTGGGGCACAGATACGCAGTATTTT. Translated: CASSSNWGTDTQYF.

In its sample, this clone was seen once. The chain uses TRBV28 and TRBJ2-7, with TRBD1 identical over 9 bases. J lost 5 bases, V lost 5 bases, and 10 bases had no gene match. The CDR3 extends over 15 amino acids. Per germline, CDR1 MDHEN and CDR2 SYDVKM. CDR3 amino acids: CASSGGGTGFHEQYF. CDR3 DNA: TGTGCCAGCAGTGGCGGTGGGACAGGGTTCCACGAGCAGTACTTC.